This T cell receptor (beta chain) appears in the sequencing data of a study of cytomegalovirus exposure and HLA in healthy donors. Concerning this clone itself: What it binds is unknown.

Study-wide results and caveats: Versus the roughly 640-donor mean, an Asian-associated ancestry cluster reportedly showed fewer N-insertions in a later analysis.

The PCR made use of 60 Vbeta and 13 Jbeta primers. Method: immunoSEQ multiplex PCR; TCRdb's copy keeps in-frame clones and lacks some. The sample features some 110,000 clones, with more than 3% in its top ten. The source material was PBMCs. The clonotype was recovered from a man aged 25-45 years in good health and CMV-seronegative.

The CDR3 reads CASSSDRVYNEQFF. In DNA form, the CDR3 reads TGCGCCAGCAGCTCGGACAGGGTATACAATGAGCAGTTCTTC. V gene TRBV5-1 combines with J gene TRBJ2-1; 8 nucleotides line up with TRBD1. V trimming: 3 bases; J trimming: 4 bases; junction bases outside the gene matches: 3. Germline assignment: CDR1 SGHRS and CDR2 YFSETQ. The length of the CDR3 is 14 residues.